This is a list of T cell receptor beta chains from one sample in a study of shared clonotypes between healthy human individuals. Data came from immunoSEQ multiplex PCR; TCRdb stores just in-frame clones and leaves some out. The sample holds 2,100,000 or so clones, approximately 96% seen once. Sequencing was carried out using naive CD4+ T cells sorted from blood. These receptors were taken from a man aged 18 to 30 in good health. CDR3s include the opening cysteine and the closing phenylalanine or tryptophan. Fields, in order: V gene, clone size, D gene, J gene, CDR3 DNA, CDR3 protein. The D gene is left open where the match is weak. Part of the rows lack a size; the others show once, few, many or a class for expanded clones.

v_call: TRBV9
clone_size: .
d_call: TRBD1
j_call: TRBJ2-7
cdr3_nt: TGTGCCAGCAGCGTAGCCCCCGGACAGGGCTACGAGCAGTACTTC
cdr3_aa: CASSVAPGQGYEQYF

v_call: TRBV19
clone_size: few
d_call: TRBD1
j_call: TRBJ1-4
cdr3_nt: TGTGCCAGTAGTACAACAGGGGAAGCTAATGAAAAACTGTTTTTT
cdr3_aa: CASSTTGEANEKLFF

v_call: TRBV10-2
clone_size: .
d_call: TRBD2
j_call: TRBJ2-5
cdr3_nt: TGCGCCAGCAGTCCTACTAGCGGCCAAGAGACCCAGTACTTC
cdr3_aa: CASSPTSGQETQYF

v_call: TRBV4-2
clone_size: .
d_call: .
j_call: TRBJ2-2
cdr3_nt: TGTGCCAGCAGCCAAGAGGGCGGGGAGCTGTTTTTT
cdr3_aa: CASSQEGGELFF

v_call: TRBV9
clone_size: .
d_call: .
j_call: TRBJ1-3
cdr3_nt: TGTGCCAGCAGCGTAGAAAGCTCTGGAAACACCATATATTTT
cdr3_aa: CASSVESSGNTIYF

v_call: TRBV4-3
clone_size: .
d_call: .
j_call: TRBJ1-5
cdr3_nt: TGCGCCAGCAGCCAAGAACCCTATAGCAATCAGCCCCAGCATTTT
cdr3_aa: CASSQEPYSNQPQHF

v_call: TRBV10-3
clone_size: .
d_call: .
j_call: TRBJ1-4
cdr3_nt: TGTGCCAAGTCCCCGGTGGCGGGCCGCACCCCTTTT
cdr3_aa: CAKSPVAGRTPF

v_call: TRBV30
clone_size: .
d_call: .
j_call: TRBJ2-2
cdr3_nt: TGTGCCTGCGCAGGGGTGACCGGGGAGCTGTTTTTT
cdr3_aa: CACAGVTGELFF

v_call: TRBV5-1
clone_size: .
d_call: TRBD1
j_call: TRBJ2-7
cdr3_nt: TGCGCCAGCGGCAACCGGGGGACAGGGGCATCCGAGCAGTACTTC
cdr3_aa: CASGNRGTGASEQYF

v_call: TRBV10-3
clone_size: .
d_call: TRBD1
j_call: TRBJ2-1
cdr3_nt: TGTGCCATCAGTGACCCGGGACAGGGGGGGGACAATGAGCAGTTCTTC
cdr3_aa: CAISDPGQGGDNEQFF

v_call: TRBV6-6
clone_size: .
d_call: .
j_call: TRBJ2-3
cdr3_nt: TGTGCCAGCATTAGTAGAGCGTTTAGCACAGATACGCAGTATTTT
cdr3_aa: CASISRAFSTDTQYF

v_call: TRBV28
clone_size: .
d_call: .
j_call: TRBJ2-2
cdr3_nt: TGTGCCAGCAGTTTTTCCAGGCCGAACACCGGGGAGCTGTTTTTT
cdr3_aa: CASSFSRPNTGELFF

v_call: TRBV5-1
clone_size: once
d_call: TRBD1
j_call: TRBJ2-7
cdr3_nt: TGCGCCAGCAGCTTGACGGGACAGACCTACGAGCAGTACTTC
cdr3_aa: CASSLTGQTYEQYF

v_call: TRBV11-2
clone_size: .
d_call: .
j_call: TRBJ2-7
cdr3_nt: TGTGCCAGCAGCCTTGACTACGAGCAGTACTTC
cdr3_aa: CASSLDYEQYF

v_call: TRBV6-5
clone_size: few
d_call: TRBD1
j_call: TRBJ2-7
cdr3_nt: TGTGCCAGCAGGCCGGGACAGGGCGTGGGCGAGCAGTACTTC
cdr3_aa: CASRPGQGVGEQYF

v_call: TRBV6-1
clone_size: .
d_call: .
j_call: TRBJ2-2
cdr3_nt: TGTGCCAGCAGTGTCCAGGGAGGCGGGGAGCTGTTTTTT
cdr3_aa: CASSVQGGGELFF

v_call: TRBV7-2
clone_size: .
d_call: TRBD1
j_call: TRBJ2-1
cdr3_nt: TGTGCCAGCAGCTCTGACAGGGGAAGCTACAATGAGCAGTTCTTC
cdr3_aa: CASSSDRGSYNEQFF

v_call: TRBV30
clone_size: .
d_call: TRBD1
j_call: TRBJ2-7
cdr3_nt: TGTGCCTGGACACCGGGACAGACAATCGAGCAGTACTTC
cdr3_aa: CAWTPGQTIEQYF

v_call: TRBV15
clone_size: .
d_call: TRBD1
j_call: TRBJ2-3
cdr3_nt: TGTGCCACCAGCGGAGACAGGGGGGCTGGCACAGATACGCAGTATTTT
cdr3_aa: CATSGDRGAGTDTQYF

v_call: TRBV7-9
clone_size: .
d_call: TRBD1
j_call: TRBJ1-1
cdr3_nt: TGTGCCAGCAGCTTAGGACAGGGAAGGCCCAAAGCTTTCTTT
cdr3_aa: CASSLGQGRPKAFF

v_call: TRBV4-3
clone_size: .
d_call: .
j_call: TRBJ2-7
cdr3_nt: TGCGCCAGCAGCCAAGAATTGACCCACGAGCAGTACTTC
cdr3_aa: CASSQELTHEQYF

v_call: TRBV11-2
clone_size: .
d_call: .
j_call: TRBJ2-2
cdr3_nt: TGTGCCAGCAGCTTAGCAGCTCCCGGGGAGCTGTTTTTT
cdr3_aa: CASSLAAPGELFF

v_call: TRBV4-1
clone_size: .
d_call: .
j_call: TRBJ1-6
cdr3_nt: TGCGCCAGCAGCCAAGTCGGTGGGGCGGACAATTCACCCCTCCACTTT
cdr3_aa: CASSQVGGADNSPLHF

v_call: TRBV6-5
clone_size: .
d_call: TRBD1
j_call: TRBJ1-3
cdr3_nt: TGTGCCAGCAGTAACTGGGGACAGGTCGTTGGGAACACCATATATTTT
cdr3_aa: CASSNWGQVVGNTIYF

v_call: TRBV5-1
clone_size: once
d_call: TRBD1
j_call: TRBJ1-3
cdr3_nt: TGCGCCAGCAGCTTGGGTGTGACAGGGGTTGGAAACACCATATATTTT
cdr3_aa: CASSLGVTGVGNTIYF

v_call: TRBV6-4
clone_size: .
d_call: .
j_call: TRBJ2-2
cdr3_nt: TGTGCCAGCAGTGACTCCAGGGTAGGAGGCACCGGGGAGCTGTTTTTT
cdr3_aa: CASSDSRVGGTGELFF

v_call: TRBV10-1
clone_size: .
d_call: .
j_call: TRBJ1-6
cdr3_nt: TGCGCCAGCAGTGAGTGGGTCAATTCACCCCTCCACTTT
cdr3_aa: CASSEWVNSPLHF

v_call: TRBV4-3
clone_size: .
d_call: TRBD1
j_call: TRBJ1-2
cdr3_nt: TGCGCCAGCAGTCGGGATCAGGGGGCGGATGGCTACACCTTC
cdr3_aa: CASSRDQGADGYTF

v_call: TRBV7-9
clone_size: .
d_call: .
j_call: TRBJ2-5
cdr3_nt: TGTGCCAGCAGCCCCACTAGGGAGACCCAGTACTTC
cdr3_aa: CASSPTRETQYF

v_call: TRBV5-1
clone_size: .
d_call: TRBD1
j_call: TRBJ1-1
cdr3_nt: TGCGCCAGCAGCTTAAAGGGGGCTATAAACACTGAAGCTTTCTTT
cdr3_aa: CASSLKGAINTEAFF

v_call: TRBV5-4
clone_size: .
d_call: TRBD1
j_call: TRBJ1-5
cdr3_nt: TGTGCCAGCAGCGGGGGACAGGGGCTTCCCCAGCATTTT
cdr3_aa: CASSGGQGLPQHF

v_call: TRBV5-6
clone_size: .
d_call: TRBD1
j_call: TRBJ1-2
cdr3_nt: TGTGCCAGCAGCTGGGGACAGGGGTATGGCTACACCTTC
cdr3_aa: CASSWGQGYGYTF

v_call: TRBV11-3
clone_size: .
d_call: .
j_call: TRBJ1-2
cdr3_nt: TGTGCCAGCAGCTTATCAGGCGAGGGCTACACCTTC
cdr3_aa: CASSLSGEGYTF

v_call: TRBV28
clone_size: .
d_call: .
j_call: TRBJ1-5
cdr3_nt: TGTGCCAGCAGTTTTTCCGACAGAGTAAATCAGCCCCAGCATTTT
cdr3_aa: CASSFSDRVNQPQHF

v_call: TRBV30
clone_size: .
d_call: .
j_call: TRBJ1-1
cdr3_nt: TGTGCCTGGAGTGTCCAGTTGGAAGCTTTCTTT
cdr3_aa: CAWSVQLEAFF

v_call: TRBV6-6
clone_size: .
d_call: .
j_call: TRBJ1-4
cdr3_nt: TGTGCCAGCAGTTACGGGCAGCCGAATGAAAAACTGTTTTTT
cdr3_aa: CASSYGQPNEKLFF

v_call: TRBV28
clone_size: .
d_call: .
j_call: TRBJ2-2
cdr3_nt: TGTGCCAGCAGTCCCGGATTCCTCAGGGGAGGGACCGGGGAGCTGTTTTTT
cdr3_aa: CASSPGFLRGGTGELFF

v_call: TRBV7-9
clone_size: .
d_call: .
j_call: TRBJ1-1
cdr3_nt: TGTGCCAGCAGCTTTGTGGAGAACACTGAAGCTTTCTTT
cdr3_aa: CASSFVENTEAFF

v_call: TRBV4-3
clone_size: .
d_call: .
j_call: TRBJ2-7
cdr3_nt: TGCGCCAGCAGCCGCTCCAGATTAAGCTCCTACGAGCAGTACTTC
cdr3_aa: CASSRSRLSSYEQYF

v_call: TRBV19
clone_size: .
d_call: .
j_call: TRBJ1-1
cdr3_nt: TGTGCCAGTACCGTGGGACATCAGAACACTGAAGCTTTCTTT
cdr3_aa: CASTVGHQNTEAFF

v_call: TRBV29-1
clone_size: .
d_call: .
j_call: TRBJ2-3
cdr3_nt: TGCAGCGTTGGGATAACGAGCACAGATACGCAGTATTTT
cdr3_aa: CSVGITSTDTQYF

v_call: TRBV28
clone_size: .
d_call: TRBD1
j_call: TRBJ1-2
cdr3_nt: TGTGCCAGCAGGAGGACAGGCTCTAACTATGGCTACACCTTC
cdr3_aa: CASRRTGSNYGYTF

v_call: TRBV5-6
clone_size: once
d_call: TRBD1
j_call: TRBJ1-1
cdr3_nt: TGTGCCAGCAGCTTGCGGACAGGGGTTTTTTACACTGAAGCTTTCTTT
cdr3_aa: CASSLRTGVFYTEAFF

v_call: TRBV15
clone_size: .
d_call: TRBD1
j_call: TRBJ1-2
cdr3_nt: TGTGCCACCAGCGGGACCGGGACAGGGTTAGGGGGCTACACCTTC
cdr3_aa: CATSGTGTGLGGYTF

v_call: TRBV9
clone_size: .
d_call: TRBD1
j_call: TRBJ1-1
cdr3_nt: TGTGCCAGCAGCACAGCCGCAGGGGGCACTGAAGCTTTCTTT
cdr3_aa: CASSTAAGGTEAFF

v_call: TRBV6-6
clone_size: .
d_call: TRBD1
j_call: TRBJ1-5
cdr3_nt: TGTGCCAGCAGTACAGGGGGCGATCAGCCCCAGCATTTT
cdr3_aa: CASSTGGDQPQHF

v_call: TRBV6-1
clone_size: .
d_call: TRBD1
j_call: TRBJ1-6
cdr3_nt: TGTGCCAGCAGAGACAGGGGATCGGGCTTCGCCCTCCACTTT
cdr3_aa: CASRDRGSGFALHF

v_call: TRBV4-1
clone_size: .
d_call: .
j_call: TRBJ1-2
cdr3_nt: TGCGCCAGCAGCCACCCCGAAGTTTACGGCCAGGAGGGTGACTATGGCTACACCTTC
cdr3_aa: CASSHPEVYGQEGDYGYTF

v_call: TRBV7-2
clone_size: .
d_call: .
j_call: TRBJ2-7
cdr3_nt: TGTGCCAGCAGCTTAGAGGAGGGCTCCTACGAGCAGTACTTC
cdr3_aa: CASSLEEGSYEQYF

v_call: TRBV9
clone_size: .
d_call: .
j_call: TRBJ2-1
cdr3_nt: TGTGCCAGCAGCGTAGAGGGCTCCTACAATGAGCAGTTCTTC
cdr3_aa: CASSVEGSYNEQFF

v_call: TRBV30
clone_size: .
d_call: .
j_call: TRBJ2-3
cdr3_nt: TGTGCCTGGAGCGCAAGGCAGGCTACGCAGTATTTT
cdr3_aa: CAWSARQATQYF

v_call: TRBV7-2
clone_size: .
d_call: TRBD1
j_call: TRBJ2-2
cdr3_nt: TGTGCCAGCAGCTCGACAGGGTCCGGGGAGCTGTTTTTT
cdr3_aa: CASSSTGSGELFF

v_call: TRBV5-1
clone_size: .
d_call: TRBD1
j_call: TRBJ2-2
cdr3_nt: TGCGCCAGCGGGACAGGGGGCACCGGGGAGCTGTTTTTT
cdr3_aa: CASGTGGTGELFF

v_call: TRBV9
clone_size: .
d_call: .
j_call: TRBJ2-1
cdr3_nt: TGTGCCAGCAGCGTAATCGGGGATGAGCAGTTCTTC
cdr3_aa: CASSVIGDEQFF

v_call: TRBV4-1
clone_size: .
d_call: TRBD1
j_call: TRBJ1-2
cdr3_nt: TGCGCCAGCAGCCCCTCCGGGACAGACTATGGCTACACCTTC
cdr3_aa: CASSPSGTDYGYTF

v_call: TRBV6-1
clone_size: .
d_call: .
j_call: TRBJ1-1
cdr3_nt: TGTGCCAGCAGCCTAGAGGAAATAGAAGCTGAAGCTTTCTTT
cdr3_aa: CASSLEEIEAEAFF

v_call: TRBV5-1
clone_size: .
d_call: .
j_call: TRBJ1-2
cdr3_nt: TGCGCCAGCAGCTCAGACCGGGACTTAAACTATGGCTACACCTTC
cdr3_aa: CASSSDRDLNYGYTF